These 30 T cell receptor beta chains came from one sample sequenced in a study of blood T cell repertoires in COVID-19 (dated by TCRdb to 2018 to 2021). The library was prepared using the immunoSEQ multiplex PCR assay. Not all clones reach the TCRdb copy of this immuneACCESS table, which keeps in-frame sequences only. Checked studies attribute under half of the gap to unresolved V genes and leave the rest unexplained. The sample table holds 140,000 to 150,000 clones, of which about four fifths were seen once. The ten largest account for 8% to 9% of the sample. The source material was peripheral blood. Every receptor here comes from a human donor with acute or convalescent COVID-19. The donor label of this sample is uncertain.

The chain links TRBV4-1 to TRBJ2-2, with a weak D call TRBD2 (5 bases). CDR3 size: 16 residues. From germline, CDR1 is MGHRA and CDR2 YSYEKL. V gave up 1 base and J gave up 6 bases, with 15 bases separating them. The CDR3 sequence is CASSQGTRAHSGELFF. The CDR3 coding sequence is TGCGCCAGCAGCCAAGGTACGCGGGCCCATTCCGGGGAGCTGTTTTTT.

V and J are TRBV11-3 and TRBJ2-7, with 7 bases that match TRBD1. Germline values: CDR1 SGHNT, CDR2 YENEEA. The CDR3 consists of 16 residues. The J segment lost 3 bases and the V segment lost 5 bases, leaving 13 bases of the junction unmatched. The CDR3 sequence is CASSGKDRQGIYEQYF. The CDR3 coding sequence is TGTGCCAGCAGCGGAAAGGACAGGCAGGGCATCTACGAGCAGTACTTC.

This chain joins TRBV3-1 (or the pseudogene TRBV3-2) and TRBJ2-3; D gene ambiguous. Trimming shortened V by 1 base and J by 4 bases, and 12 bases separated the two germline ends. This CDR3 has 15 amino acids. Germline-derived CDR1 and CDR2 are LGHDT and YNNKEL (reference sequence). The CDR3 DNA reads TGTGCCAGCAGCCAAGTCACCAAGAGAGCAGATACGCAGTATTTT. Translated: CASSQVTKRADTQYF.

In its sample, this clone was seen a few times. The CDR3 sequence: CAIWFGTGGNGELFF. The CDR3, as DNA: TGTGCCATCTGGTTCGGGACAGGGGGTAACGGGGAGCTGTTTTTT. This rearrangement joins TRBV10-3 to TRBJ2-2; 11 bases are a match to TRBD1. J was trimmed by 7 bases and V by 8 bases; bases with no gene match: 9. The germline V gene has CDR1 ENHRY and CDR2 SYGVKD. This CDR3 has 15 amino acids.

The chain recombines TRBV5-1 with TRBJ1-5; tentative D call: TRBD1 (6 bases). Per the germline V gene, CDR1 is SGHRS and CDR2 is YFSETQ. The V and J ends lost 2 bases and 4 bases respectively, with 13 bases between them. CDR3 length: 15 amino acids. CDR3 nucleotides: TGCGCCAGCAGCTTCGGGGGGCAAGGGAATCAGCCCCAGCATTTT. Its translation: CASSFGGQGNQPQHF.

This chain joins TRBV3-1 (or the pseudogene TRBV3-2) and TRBJ2-1; 8 bases line up with TRBD2. From germline, CDR1 is LGHDT and CDR2 YNNKEL (reference sequence). There are 16 residues in the CDR3. With 4 bases clipped from V and 7 bases from J, the junction kept 12 bases outside the gene matches. CDR3 nucleotide sequence: TGTGCCAGCAGCCCGACCGGGACTAGACTAAGGAATGAGCAGTTCTTC. Protein sequence: CASSPTGTRLRNEQFF.

V gene TRBV9 combines with J gene TRBJ2-3; D possibly corresponds to TRBD2 (6 bases). This CDR3 spans 13 amino acids. CDR1 is SGDLS, CDR2 YYNGEE, per germline. The V end lost 4 bases, the J end lost 11 bases, and 17 bases lay between the germline ends. CDR3 sequence reads: CASSPMGSGKQYF. The DNA for the CDR3 is TGTGCCAGCAGCCCCATGGGTAGCGGAAAGCAGTATTTT.

The J gene is TRBJ2-3, the V gene TRBV2, with 11 positions matching TRBD2. V was pared by 7 bases and J by 6 bases, with 6 bases of the junction left unmatched. Germline CDR1 and CDR2: SNHLY and FYNNEI. The CDR3 has 14 amino acids. CDR3 amino acids: CASTPSGGSDTQYF. The CDR3 DNA reads TGTGCCAGCACCCCTAGCGGGGGGTCGGATACGCAGTATTTT.

The chain couples TRBV13 to TRBJ1-1; the D gene is possibly TRBD1 (6 bases). The length of the CDR3 is 13 residues. The V gene lost 4 bases and the J gene lost 4 bases, with 10 bases spanning the gap. CDR1 PRHDT and CDR2 FYEKMQ come from the germline V gene (reference sequence). This CDR3 reads CASSSGAVTEAFF. CDR3 nucleotide sequence: TGTGCCAGCAGCTCAGGGGCGGTCACTGAAGCTTTCTTT. Together with reference TRBV13 and TRBJ1-1, the CDR3 gives the full variable domain: AAGVIQSPRHLIKEKRETATLKCYPIPRHDTVYWYQQGPGQDPQFLISFYEKMQSDKGSIPDRFSAQQFSDYHSELNMSSLELGDSALYFCASSSGAVTEAFFGQGTRLTVV.

The chain combines TRBV14 with TRBJ1-2, with D uncertain. V lost 4 bases and J lost 7, with 16 bases in between. CDR1 is SGHDN, CDR2 FVKESK, per germline. This CDR3 region has 14 residues. DNA for the CDR3: TGTGCCAGCAGCCGAAGAGGGTCAGCAGGTGGCTACACCTTC. This encodes CASSRRGSAGGYTF.

This rearrangement joins TRBV13 to TRBJ1-4; perhaps TRBD1 as D (5 bases). Germline loops: CDR1 PRHDT, CDR2 FYEKMQ (reference sequence). V shed 0 bases and J shed 7 bases, with 9 bases lying between them. CDR3 length: 14 amino acids. In nucleotides, the CDR3 is TGTGCCAGCAGCTTAGGCCGCAGGGTTGAAAAACTGTTTTTT. This encodes CASSLGRRVEKLFF. Full variable domain (missing parts from reference TRBV13 and TRBJ1-4): AAGVIQSPRHLIKEKRETATLKCYPIPRHDTVYWYQQGPGQDPQFLISFYEKMQSDKGSIPDRFSAQQFSDYHSELNMSSLELGDSALYFCASSLGRRVEKLFFGSGTQLSVL.

This clone appeared once. The V gene is TRBV6-1, the J gene TRBJ2-6; TRBD2 might be the D (5 bases). V shed 3 bases and J shed 3 bases, with 12 bases lying between them. The germline gives CDR1 MNHNS, CDR2 SASEGT. CDR3 length: 16 residues. The CDR3 region is CASSDSVARGANVLTF. DNA of the CDR3: TGTGCCAGCAGTGATAGCGTAGCCCGTGGGGCCAACGTCCTGACTTTC.

V usage is TRBV18 and J usage is TRBJ1-1; possibly TRBD1 for D (6 bases). This CDR3 has 16 residues. Germline loops: CDR1 KGHSH, CDR2 LQKENI. The germline V and J ends were trimmed by 6 bases and 5 bases, with 22 bases remaining between them. CDR3 amino acids: CASSPDRDIRQTEAFF. The CDR3 coding sequence is TGTGCCAGCTCTCCCGACCGGGACATTCGCCAGACTGAAGCTTTCTTT. Supplemented by reference TRBV18 and TRBJ1-1, the full variable domain reads NAGVMQNPRHLVRRRGQEARLRCSPMKGHSHVYWYRQLPEEGLKFMVYLQKENIIDESGMPKERFSAEFPKEGPSILRIQQVVRGDSAAYFCASSPDRDIRQTEAFFGQGTRLTVV.

This clone turned up a few times. The chain recombines TRBV2 with TRBJ1-2, with D possibly TRBD1 on 6 matching bases. The CDR3 sequence is 14 residues long. Germline assignment: CDR1 SNHLY and CDR2 FYNNEI. V lost 4 bases to trimming and J lost 8 bases, with 17 bases between them. The chain's CDR3 is CASSGGQGLGGYTF. As DNA, the CDR3 is TGTGCCAGCAGTGGAGGCCAGGGGCTTGGAGGCTACACCTTC.

This chain joins TRBV5-1 and TRBJ1-2; 8 bases are shared with TRBD1. The V segment lost 3 bases and the J segment 5 bases; nucleotides outside the gene matches: 6. The CDR3 is made up of 14 amino acids. CDR1 is SGHRS and CDR2 is YFSETQ in the germline V gene. The CDR3 bases are TGCGCCAGCAGCTCCAGGGGGCCGGAATATGGCTACACCTTC. The encoded protein is CASSSRGPEYGYTF.

This clone occurred once. CDR3 in amino acids: CASSLGQVRGAFF. The CDR3 bases are TGTGCCAGCAGCTTGGGGCAGGTCCGTGGAGCTTTCTTT. The genes are TRBV7-9 and TRBJ1-1, with D possibly TRBD1 on 5 matching bases. The ends were cut back, 3 bases at V and 10 bases at J, with 15 bases in the middle. CDR1 and CDR2 from the germline V gene are SEHNR and FQNEAQ (reference sequence). The CDR3 loop spans 13 amino acids.

The sample holds a few counts of this clone. The chain joins TRBV18 to TRBJ1-3; 7 positions agree with TRBD1. The CDR3 runs 15 residues. Germline assignment: CDR1 KGHSH and CDR2 LQKENI. V dropped 3 bases and J dropped 7; count of bases not matched to a gene: 9. As DNA, the CDR3 is TGTGCCAGCTCACCGATAGGCCAGGGGGTCAACACCATATATTTT. Translating it yields CASSPIGQGVNTIYF.

The chain couples TRBV19 to TRBJ1-6; a possible D gene is TRBD1 (5 bases). Trimming removed 2 bases from V and 2 bases from J, with 10 bases in between. Germline CDR1 LNHDA, CDR2 SQIVND (reference sequence). The CDR3 has 16 residues. Here the CDR3 reads CASSIQGAAYNSPLHF. The CDR3, as DNA: TGTGCCAGTAGTATACAGGGTGCAGCCTATAATTCACCCCTCCACTTT.

The chain joins TRBV9 to TRBJ1-2; 8 bases line up with TRBD1. V lost 3 bases to trimming and J lost 0 bases; unmatched junction nucleotides: 1. The germline gives CDR1 SGDLS, CDR2 YYNGEE. There are 14 residues in the CDR3. CDR3 sequence reads: CASSETGANYGYTF. The CDR3 nucleotides read TGTGCCAGCAGCGAGACAGGGGCTAACTATGGCTACACCTTC. Full variable domain (missing parts from reference TRBV9 and TRBJ1-2): DSGVTQTPKHLITATGQRVTLRCSPRSGDLSVYWYQQSLDQGLQFLIQYYNGEERAKGNILERFSAQQFPDLHSELNLSSLELGDSALYFCASSETGANYGYTFGSGTRLTVV.

In DNA form, the CDR3 reads TGTGCCACCAGCAGAGATTTGGGGGGAGGATCACCCCTCCACTTT. This sequence encodes CATSRDLGGGSPLHF. The V and J genes are TRBV15 and TRBJ1-6, with D possibly TRBD1 on 5 matching bases. Germline V lookup: CDR1 LNHNV, CDR2 YYDKDF (reference sequence). V was trimmed by 0 bases and J by 10 bases, leaving 13 bases between them. The CDR3 length is 15 residues.

J is TRBJ2-1 and V is TRBV19; a possible D gene is TRBD2 (7 bases). CDR1 is LNHDA and CDR2 is SQIVND in the germline V gene (reference sequence). The CDR3 consists of 15 residues. V dropped 8 bases and J dropped 9 bases, with 23 bases sitting between them. CDR3 in amino acids: CASSPWGGRQSEQFF. The CDR3 coding sequence is TGTGCCAGTTCACCTTGGGGGGGGCGGCAATCTGAGCAGTTCTTC. Based on the CDR3 plus reference TRBV19 and TRBJ2-1, the full variable domain is DGGITQSPKYLFRKEGQNVTLSCEQNLNHDAMYWYRQDPGQGLRLIYYSQIVNDFQKGDIAEGYSVSREKKESFPLTVTSAQKNPTAFYLCASSPWGGRQSEQFFGPGTRLTVL.

Only one count was recorded for this clone. The rearrangement uses TRBV5-1 and TRBJ2-1; perhaps TRBD2 as D (6 bases). The V end was cut by 2 bases, the J end by 7 bases, with 13 bases between. The CDR3 extends over 14 amino acids. Germline CDR1 SGHRS, CDR2 YFSETQ. CDR3 nucleotides: TGCGCCAGCAGCTTTGGGACGGAGGGGAATGAGCAGTTCTTC. Translated, it gives CASSFGTEGNEQFF.

V is TRBV6-5 and J is TRBJ1-3; D is perhaps TRBD1 (6 bases). V shed 6 bases and J shed 7 bases, with 16 bases lying between them. The CDR3 covers 14 residues. Germline-derived CDR1 and CDR2 are MNHEY and SVGAGI. CDR3 nucleotide sequence: TGTGCCAGCAGGTCTGGGAGAAGGGGGAACACCATATATTTT. Its translation: CASRSGRRGNTIYF.

DNA for the CDR3: TGTGCCACCAGTGATTCCTCCTATGGCTACACCTTC. Translating it yields CATSDSSYGYTF. The V gene is TRBV24-1, the J gene TRBJ1-2; D unresolved. Trimming stripped 2 bases from V and 4 bases from J, with 4 bases between. The CDR3 extends over 12 amino acids. CDR1 and CDR2 (germline): KGHDR, SFDVKD.

This clone was counted a few times. This chain connects TRBV5-4 to TRBJ2-7, with a weak D call TRBD2 (5 bases). The CDR3 totals 15 residues. Looked up from germline, CDR1 is SGHNT and CDR2 is YYREEE (reference sequence). Trimming cost V 4 bases and J 0 bases, with 14 bases left between them. In DNA, the CDR3 is TGTGCCAGCAGCCGTGGGGAGCTCTCCTCCTACGAGCAGTACTTC. Amino acids: CASSRGELSSYEQYF.

V and J are TRBV27 and TRBJ1-1, with 10 bases identical to TRBD1. Looked up from germline, CDR1 is MNHEY and CDR2 is SMNVEV (reference sequence). The J segment lost 6 bases and the V segment lost 11 bases, leaving 3 bases of the junction unmatched. The CDR3 extends over 11 amino acids. This CDR3 reads CAAGQGAEAFF. CDR3 nucleotides: TGTGCCGCCGGACAGGGGGCTGAAGCTTTCTTT.

This clone was counted only a few times. This chain uses TRBV27 with TRBJ1-6, with a tentative D call TRBD1 (5 bases). This CDR3 is 16 amino acids long. CDR1 is MNHEY and CDR2 is SMNVEV in the germline V gene (reference sequence). Trimming pared 3 bases from V and 5 bases from J, leaving 14 bases between. CDR3 amino acids: CASSFQGAVNNSPLHF. The CDR3 DNA reads TGTGCCAGCAGTTTCCAGGGTGCAGTAAATAATTCACCCCTCCACTTT.

The chain couples TRBV6-5 to TRBJ1-1; no firm D call. Per the germline V gene, CDR1 is MNHEY and CDR2 is SVGAGI. The CDR3 length is 13 residues. The V and J ends lost 8 bases and 1 base respectively, with 11 bases between them. The CDR3 coding sequence is TGTGCCAGCGGAGTTGCCGGGAACACTGAAGCTTTCTTT. This gives the protein CASGVAGNTEAFF.

The genes are TRBV3-1 (or the pseudogene TRBV3-2) and TRBJ1-1; the D gene is possibly TRBD1 (6 bases). This CDR3 spans 15 amino acids. Germline lookup yields CDR1 LGHDT and CDR2 YNNKEL (reference sequence). V lost 5 bases, J lost 0 bases, and 13 bases lay in between. The CDR3 reads CASSGDTYMNTEAFF. The CDR3 DNA sequence: TGTGCCAGCAGCGGGGACACCTATATGAACACTGAAGCTTTCTTT.

The V gene is TRBV24-1, the J gene TRBJ1-4; maybe TRBD1 (6 bases). Germline CDR1 is KGHDR and CDR2 is SFDVKD. Trimming removed 4 bases from V and 10 bases from J, with 9 bases in between. The CDR3 consists of 12 residues. The CDR3 bases are TGTGCCACCAGTGAGCAAGGGGGAAAACTGTTTTTT. Its translation is CATSEQGGKLFF.